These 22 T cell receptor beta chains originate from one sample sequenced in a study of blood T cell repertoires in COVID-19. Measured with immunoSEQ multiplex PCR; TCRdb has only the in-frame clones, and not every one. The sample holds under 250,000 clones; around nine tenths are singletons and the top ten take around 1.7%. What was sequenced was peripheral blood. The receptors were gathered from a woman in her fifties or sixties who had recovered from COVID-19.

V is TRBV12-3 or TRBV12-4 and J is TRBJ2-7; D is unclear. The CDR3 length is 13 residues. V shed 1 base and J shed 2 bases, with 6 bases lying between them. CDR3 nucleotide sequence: TGTGCCAGCAGTTTAGAGCGAACCTACGAGCAGTACTTC. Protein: CASSLERTYEQYF.

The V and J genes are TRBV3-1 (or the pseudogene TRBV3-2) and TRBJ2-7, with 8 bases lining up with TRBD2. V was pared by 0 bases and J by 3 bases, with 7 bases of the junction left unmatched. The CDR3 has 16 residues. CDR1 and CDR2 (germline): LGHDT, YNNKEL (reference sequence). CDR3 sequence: CASSQDKRGKLYEQYF. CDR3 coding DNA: TGTGCCAGCAGCCAAGATAAGCGGGGGAAACTCTACGAGCAGTACTTC.

The CDR3 loop is CASRFPGQPQHF. The CDR3 DNA follows: TGTGCCAGCAGGTTTCCAGGGCAGCCCCAGCATTTT. The chain joins TRBV7-8 to TRBJ1-5; D perhaps matches TRBD1 (5 bases). The germline V gene has CDR1 SGHVS and CDR2 FQNEAQ. The CDR3 is 12 amino acids. V was clipped by 6 bases and J by 7 bases, with 10 bases between them.

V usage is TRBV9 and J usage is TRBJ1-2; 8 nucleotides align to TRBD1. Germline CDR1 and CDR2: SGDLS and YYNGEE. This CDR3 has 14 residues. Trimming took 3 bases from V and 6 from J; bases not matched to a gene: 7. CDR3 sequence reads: CASSARQGTDGYTF. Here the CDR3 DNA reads TGTGCCAGCAGCGCCCGACAGGGGACGGATGGCTACACCTTC.

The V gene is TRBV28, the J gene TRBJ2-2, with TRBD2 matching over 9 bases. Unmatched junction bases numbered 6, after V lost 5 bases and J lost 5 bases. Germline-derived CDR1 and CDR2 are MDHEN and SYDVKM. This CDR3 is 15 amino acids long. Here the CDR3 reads CASSRASGETGELFF. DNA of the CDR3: TGTGCCAGCAGTCGAGCTAGCGGGGAAACCGGGGAGCTGTTTTTT. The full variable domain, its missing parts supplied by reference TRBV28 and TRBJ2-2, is DVKVTQSSRYLVKRTGEKVFLECVQDMDHENMFWYRQDPGLGLRLIYFSYDVKMKEKGDIPEGYSVSREKKERFSLILESASTNQTSMYLCASSRASGETGELFFGEGSRLTVL.

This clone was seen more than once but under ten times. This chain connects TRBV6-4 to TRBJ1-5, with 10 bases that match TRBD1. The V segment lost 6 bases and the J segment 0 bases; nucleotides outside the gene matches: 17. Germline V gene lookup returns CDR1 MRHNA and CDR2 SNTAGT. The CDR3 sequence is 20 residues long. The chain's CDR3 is CASSQGQGKDKGYSNQPQHF. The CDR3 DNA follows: TGTGCCAGCAGCCAGGGACAGGGGAAGGATAAGGGATATAGCAATCAGCCCCAGCATTTT.

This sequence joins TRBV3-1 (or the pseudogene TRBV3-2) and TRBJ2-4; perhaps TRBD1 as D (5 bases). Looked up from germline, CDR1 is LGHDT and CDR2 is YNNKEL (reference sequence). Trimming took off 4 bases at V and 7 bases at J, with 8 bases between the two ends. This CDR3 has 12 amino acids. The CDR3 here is CASSPQGNIQYF. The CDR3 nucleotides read TGTGCCAGCAGCCCGCAGGGTAACATTCAGTACTTC.

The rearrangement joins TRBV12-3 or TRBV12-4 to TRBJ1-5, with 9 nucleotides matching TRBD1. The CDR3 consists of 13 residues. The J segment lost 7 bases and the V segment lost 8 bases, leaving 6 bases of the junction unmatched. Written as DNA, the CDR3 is TGTGCCAGCTGCACAGGGGGCGGGCAGCCCCAGCATTTT. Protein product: CASCTGGGQPQHF.

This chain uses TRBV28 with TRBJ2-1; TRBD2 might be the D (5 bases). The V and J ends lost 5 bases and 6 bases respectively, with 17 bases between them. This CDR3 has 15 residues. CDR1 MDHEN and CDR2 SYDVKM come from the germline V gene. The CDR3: CASSRVTTMSNEQFF. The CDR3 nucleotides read TGTGCCAGCAGTCGTGTGACTACGATGTCCAATGAGCAGTTCTTC.

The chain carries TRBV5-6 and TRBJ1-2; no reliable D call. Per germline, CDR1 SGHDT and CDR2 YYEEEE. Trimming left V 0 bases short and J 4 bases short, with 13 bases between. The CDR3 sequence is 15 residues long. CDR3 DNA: TGTGCCAGCAGCTTGGTTGGGCAGCCCACCTATGGCTACACCTTC. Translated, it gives CASSLVGQPTYGYTF.

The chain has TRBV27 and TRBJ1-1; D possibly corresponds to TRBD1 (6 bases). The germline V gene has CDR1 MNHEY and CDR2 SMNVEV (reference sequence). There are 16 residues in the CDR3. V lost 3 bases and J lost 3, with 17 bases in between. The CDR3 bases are TGTGCCAGCAGTTTTGATGGTCGGGGGGCCCACACTGAAGCTTTCTTT. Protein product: CASSFDGRGAHTEAFF.

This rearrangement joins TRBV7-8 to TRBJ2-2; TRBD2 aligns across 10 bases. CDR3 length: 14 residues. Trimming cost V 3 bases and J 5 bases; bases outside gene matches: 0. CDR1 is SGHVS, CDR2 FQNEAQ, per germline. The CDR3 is CASSLGLATGELFF. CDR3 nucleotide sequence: TGTGCCAGCAGCTTGGGACTAGCGACCGGGGAGCTGTTTTTT.

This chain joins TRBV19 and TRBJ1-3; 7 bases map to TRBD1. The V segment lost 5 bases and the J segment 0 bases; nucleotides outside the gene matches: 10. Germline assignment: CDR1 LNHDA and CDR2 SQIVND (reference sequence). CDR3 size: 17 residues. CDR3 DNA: TGTGCCAGTAGTCTCTTGACCGGGACAGTCTCTGGAAACACCATATATTTT. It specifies CASSLLTGTVSGNTIYF.

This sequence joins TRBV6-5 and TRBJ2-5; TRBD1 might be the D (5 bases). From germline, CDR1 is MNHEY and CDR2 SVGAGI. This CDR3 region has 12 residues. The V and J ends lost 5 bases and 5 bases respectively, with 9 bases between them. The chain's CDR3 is CASSKGRETQYF. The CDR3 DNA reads TGTGCCAGCAGTAAGGGGCGGGAGACCCAGTACTTC.

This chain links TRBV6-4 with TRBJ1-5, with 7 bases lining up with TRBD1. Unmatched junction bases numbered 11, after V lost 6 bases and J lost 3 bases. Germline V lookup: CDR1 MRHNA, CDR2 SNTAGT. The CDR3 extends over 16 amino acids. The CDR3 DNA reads TGTGCCAGCAGCTCCGCGACAGGGATAGACAATCAGCCCCAGCATTTT. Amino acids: CASSSATGIDNQPQHF.

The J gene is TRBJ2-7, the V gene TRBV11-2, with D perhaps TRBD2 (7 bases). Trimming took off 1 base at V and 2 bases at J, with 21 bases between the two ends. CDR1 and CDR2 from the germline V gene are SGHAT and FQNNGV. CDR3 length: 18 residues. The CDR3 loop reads CASSLGAGGGGVPYEQYF. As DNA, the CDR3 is TGTGCCAGCAGCTTAGGGGCTGGCGGGGGCGGGGTGCCCTACGAGCAGTACTTC.

The CDR3 loop reads CASFTVRPGHLSGELFF. The CDR3 DNA reads TGTGCCAGCTTTACGGTTAGACCGGGACACCTCTCCGGGGAGCTGTTTTTT. The chain is built from TRBV7-9 and TRBJ2-2, with a weak D call TRBD1 (6 bases). Trimming removed 8 bases from V and 6 bases from J, with 25 bases in between. Germline assignment: CDR1 SEHNR and CDR2 FQNEAQ (reference sequence). The length of the CDR3 is 17 residues.

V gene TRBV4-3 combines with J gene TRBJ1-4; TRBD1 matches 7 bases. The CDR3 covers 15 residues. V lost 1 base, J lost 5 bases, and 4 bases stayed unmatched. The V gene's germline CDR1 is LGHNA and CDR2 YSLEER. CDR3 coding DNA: TGCGCCAGCAGCCAAGGATCCAGGGGGAATGAAAAACTGTTTTTT. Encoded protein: CASSQGSRGNEKLFF.

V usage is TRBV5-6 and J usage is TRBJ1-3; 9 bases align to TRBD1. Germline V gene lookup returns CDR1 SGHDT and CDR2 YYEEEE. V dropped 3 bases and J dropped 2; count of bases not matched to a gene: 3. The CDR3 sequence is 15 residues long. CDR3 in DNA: TGTGCCAGCAGCTGGGGACAGGGCACTGGAAACACCATATATTTT. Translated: CASSWGQGTGNTIYF.

Here the CDR3 reads CASSSYRGELFF. CDR3 DNA sequence: TGTGCCAGCAGTTCTTACAGGGGAGAACTGTTTTTT. This chain connects TRBV28 to TRBJ1-4; TRBD1 aligns across 7 bases. The trim removed 4 bases at V and 12 bases at J, leaving 5 bases unmatched. CDR3 length equals 12 residues. Germline lookup yields CDR1 MDHEN and CDR2 SYDVKM.

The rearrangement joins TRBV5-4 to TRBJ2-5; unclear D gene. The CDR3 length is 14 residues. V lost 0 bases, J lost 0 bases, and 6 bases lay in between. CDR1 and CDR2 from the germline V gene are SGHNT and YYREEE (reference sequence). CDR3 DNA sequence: TGTGCCAGCAGCTTGGGGGCAGACCAAGAGACCCAGTACTTC. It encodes CASSLGADQETQYF.

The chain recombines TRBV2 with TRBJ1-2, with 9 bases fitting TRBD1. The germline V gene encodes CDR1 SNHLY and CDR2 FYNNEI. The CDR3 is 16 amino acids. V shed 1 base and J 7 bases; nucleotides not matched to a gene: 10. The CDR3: CASSEGVPGQGGGYTF. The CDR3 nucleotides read TGTGCCAGCAGTGAAGGGGTTCCGGGACAGGGTGGTGGCTACACCTTC.